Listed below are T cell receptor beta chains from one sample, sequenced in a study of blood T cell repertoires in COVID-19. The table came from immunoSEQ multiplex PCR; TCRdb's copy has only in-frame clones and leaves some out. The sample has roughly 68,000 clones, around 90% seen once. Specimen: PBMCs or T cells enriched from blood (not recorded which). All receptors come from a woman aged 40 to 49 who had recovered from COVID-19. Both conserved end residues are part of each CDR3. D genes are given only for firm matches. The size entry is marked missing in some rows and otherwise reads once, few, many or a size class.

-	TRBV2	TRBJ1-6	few	CASSVATSPLHF	TGTGCCAGCAGCGTTGCAACATCACCCCTCCACTTT
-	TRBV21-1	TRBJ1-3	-	CASSPNPPGTGTSGNTIYF	TGTGCCAGCAGCCCGAACCCGCCCGGGACAGGGACCTCTGGAAACACCATATATTTT
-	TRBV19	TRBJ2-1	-	CASSGKAGQYGNEQFF	TGTGCCAGTAGTGGGAAGGCGGGACAGTACGGCAATGAGCAGTTCTTC
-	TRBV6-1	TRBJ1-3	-	CASRRDRRSGNTIYF	TGTGCCAGCAGGCGGGACCGCCGCTCTGGAAACACCATATATTTT
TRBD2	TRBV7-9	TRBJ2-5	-	CASSLKAGLAETQYF	TGTGCCAGCAGCCTAAAAGCGGGGCTGGCAGAGACCCAGTACTTC
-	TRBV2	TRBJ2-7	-	CASSTRSYEQYF	TGTGCCAGCTCGACTAGATCCTACGAGCAGTACTTC
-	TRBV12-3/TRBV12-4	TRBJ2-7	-	CASSLAPGREQYF	TGTGCCAGCAGTTTAGCTCCGGGGAGGGAGCAGTACTTC
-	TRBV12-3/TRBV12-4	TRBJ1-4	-	CASKDVGVEKLFF	TGTGCCAGCAAGGATGTAGGGGTTGAAAAACTGTTTTTT
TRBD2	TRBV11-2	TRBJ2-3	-	CASSLGGLAGGTDTQYF	TGTGCCAGCAGCTTAGGTGGACTAGCGGGGGGGACAGATACGCAGTATTTT
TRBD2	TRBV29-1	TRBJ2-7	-	CSVESSGEQYF	TGCAGCGTTGAAAGTAGCGGGGAGCAGTACTTC
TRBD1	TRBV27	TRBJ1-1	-	CASSPNRGTEAFF	TGTGCCAGCAGTCCAAACAGGGGGACTGAAGCTTTCTTT
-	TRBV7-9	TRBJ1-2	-	CASSSRAGVSYGYTF	TGTGCCAGCAGCTCCAGGGCAGGGGTTAGCTATGGCTACACCTTC
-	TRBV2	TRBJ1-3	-	CASSELGQTGNTIYF	TGTGCCAGCAGTGAACTGGGACAAACTGGAAACACCATATATTTT
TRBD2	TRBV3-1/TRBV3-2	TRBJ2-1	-	CASSLSLLTTSGGANEQFF	TGTGCCAGCAGCCTTTCCCTGCTTACGACTAGCGGGGGGGCGAATGAGCAGTTCTTC
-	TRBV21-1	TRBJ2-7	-	CASSVQWIRYEQYF	TGTGCCAGCAGTGTACAGTGGATAAGGTACGAGCAGTACTTC
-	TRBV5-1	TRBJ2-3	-	CASSLDLDTQYF	TGCGCCAGCAGCTTGGATCTGGATACGCAGTATTTT
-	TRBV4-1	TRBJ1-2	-	CASSPPVPGIPRGYTF	TGCGCCAGCAGCCCACCCGTTCCCGGGATCCCCAGAGGCTACACCTTC
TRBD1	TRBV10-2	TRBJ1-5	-	CASRETGGNNQPQHF	TGCGCCAGCAGGGAGACAGGGGGTAACAATCAGCCCCAGCATTTT
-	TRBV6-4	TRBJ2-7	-	CASSPEGGGYEQYF	TGTGCCAGTTCCCCCGAGGGGGGGGGTTACGAGCAGTACTTC
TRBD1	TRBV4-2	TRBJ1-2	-	CASTGQGWLSNYGYTF	TGTGCCAGCACGGGACAGGGTTGGTTGTCCAACTATGGCTACACCTTC
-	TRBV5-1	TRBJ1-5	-	CASSPGSAGQPQHF	TGCGCCAGCAGCCCCGGCTCAGCGGGGCAGCCCCAGCATTTT
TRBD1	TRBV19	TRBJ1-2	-	CASSLDRDRRDYGYTF	TGTGCCAGTAGCCTAGACCGGGACAGGCGTGACTATGGCTACACCTTC
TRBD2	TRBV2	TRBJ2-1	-	CAVWGGGFNNEQFF	TGTGCCGTCTGGGGGGGAGGGTTTAACAATGAGCAGTTCTTC
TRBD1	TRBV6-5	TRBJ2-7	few	CASSYFGTGSYEQYF	TGTGCCAGCAGCTATTTTGGGACAGGGTCCTACGAGCAGTACTTC
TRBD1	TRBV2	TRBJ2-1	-	CASRTGQGIVNEQFF	TGTGCCAGCAGGACGGGACAGGGAATTGTCAATGAGCAGTTCTTC
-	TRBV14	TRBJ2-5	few	CASTQGGAPQETQYF	TGTGCCAGCACCCAGGGGGGGGCTCCCCAAGAGACCCAGTACTTC
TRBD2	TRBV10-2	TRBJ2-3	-	CASRETSGVTDTQYF	TGCGCCAGCAGGGAGACTAGCGGGGTCACAGATACGCAGTATTTT
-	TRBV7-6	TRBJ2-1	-	CASSFNMFNEQFF	TGTGCCAGCAGCTTTAACATGTTCAATGAGCAGTTCTTC
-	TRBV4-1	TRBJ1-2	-	CASRLGMGQGYGYTF	TGCGCCAGCAGACTAGGGATGGGTCAGGGGTATGGCTACACCTTC
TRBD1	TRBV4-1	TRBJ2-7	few	CASSHYRGSSYEQYF	TGCGCCAGCAGCCATTACAGGGGGTCCTCCTACGAGCAGTACTTC
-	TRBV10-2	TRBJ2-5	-	CASAPLGLQETQYF	TGCGCCAGCGCCCCGCTGGGACTCCAAGAGACCCAGTACTTC
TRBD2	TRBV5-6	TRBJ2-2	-	CASSLKAGGANTGELFF	TGTGCCAGCAGCTTAAAAGCGGGGGGTGCGAACACCGGGGAGCTGTTTTTT
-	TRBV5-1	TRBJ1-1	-	CASSSRGGLNTEAFF	TGCGCCAGCAGCAGCCGGGGAGGCCTGAACACTGAAGCTTTCTTT
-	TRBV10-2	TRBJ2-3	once	CASSESWSSLGDTQYF	TGCGCCAGCAGTGAGTCGTGGTCTAGTTTAGGAGATACGCAGTATTTT
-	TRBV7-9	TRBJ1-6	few	CASSPDAGMGNSPLHF	TGTGCCAGCAGCCCAGACGCAGGGATGGGTAATTCACCCCTCCACTTT
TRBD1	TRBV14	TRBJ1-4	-	CASSQRTGFNEKLFF	TGTGCCAGCAGCCAACGGACAGGGTTTAATGAAAAACTGTTTTTT
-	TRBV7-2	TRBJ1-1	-	CASRVGRDEAFF	TGTGCCAGCCGCGTAGGGAGAGATGAAGCTTTCTTT
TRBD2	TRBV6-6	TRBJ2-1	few	CASSQFAGGPYNEQFF	TGTGCCAGCAGTCAATTCGCGGGGGGGCCGTACAATGAGCAGTTCTTC
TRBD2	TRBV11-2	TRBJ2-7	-	CASSLVGTSRYEQYF	TGTGCCAGCAGCTTAGTTGGGACTAGCCGCTACGAGCAGTACTTC
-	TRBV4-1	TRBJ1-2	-	CASSLRGRAYGYTF	TGCGCCAGCAGCCTACGGGGTAGGGCCTATGGCTACACCTTC